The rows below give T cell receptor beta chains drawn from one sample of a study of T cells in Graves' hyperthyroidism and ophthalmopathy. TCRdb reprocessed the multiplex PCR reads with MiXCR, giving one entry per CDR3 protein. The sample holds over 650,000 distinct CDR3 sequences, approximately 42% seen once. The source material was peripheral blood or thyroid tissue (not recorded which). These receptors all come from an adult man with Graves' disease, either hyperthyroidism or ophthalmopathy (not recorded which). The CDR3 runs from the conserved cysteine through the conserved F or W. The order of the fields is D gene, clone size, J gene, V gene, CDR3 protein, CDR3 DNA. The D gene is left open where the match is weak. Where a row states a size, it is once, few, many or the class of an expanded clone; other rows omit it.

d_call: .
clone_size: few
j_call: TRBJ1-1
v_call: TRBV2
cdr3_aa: CASILQRNTEAFF
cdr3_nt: TGTGCCAGCATTCTACAGCGGAACACTGAAGCTTTCTTT

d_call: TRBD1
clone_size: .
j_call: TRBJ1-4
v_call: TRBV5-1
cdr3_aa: CASSPGQAPNEKLFF
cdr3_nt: TGCGCCAGCAGCCCCGGACAGGCTCCTAATGAAAAACTGTTTTTT

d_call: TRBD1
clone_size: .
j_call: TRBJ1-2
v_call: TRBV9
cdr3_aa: CDPGQHGYTF
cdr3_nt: TGTGACCCGGGACAGCATGGCTACACCTTC

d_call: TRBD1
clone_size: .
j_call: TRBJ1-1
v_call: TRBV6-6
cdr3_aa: CASSPSGTGENTEAFF
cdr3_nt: TGTGCCAGCAGTCCCTCCGGGACAGGTGAGAACACTGAAGCTTTCTTT

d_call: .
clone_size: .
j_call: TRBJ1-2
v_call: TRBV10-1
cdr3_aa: CASSQNDGAGGYTF
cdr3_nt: TGTGCCAGCTCACAAAACGACGGGGCAGGAGGCTACACCTTC

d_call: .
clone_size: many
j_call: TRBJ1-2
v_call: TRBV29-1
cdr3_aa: CSVTGGGNYGYTF
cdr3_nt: TGCAGCGTGACCGGGGGGGGGAACTATGGCTACACCTTC

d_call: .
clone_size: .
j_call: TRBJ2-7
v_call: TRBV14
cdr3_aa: CASSRTPAISSYEQYF
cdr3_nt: TGTGCCAGCAGCCGAACACCGGCTATCAGCTCCTACGAGCAGTACTTC

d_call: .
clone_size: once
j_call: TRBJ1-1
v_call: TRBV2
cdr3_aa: CASSSTGPFNTEAFF
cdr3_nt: TGTGCCAGCAGTTCTACAGGGCCCTTTAACACTGAAGCTTTCTTT

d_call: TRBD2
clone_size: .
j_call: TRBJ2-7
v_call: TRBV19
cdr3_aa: CASSYETSGRIEQYF
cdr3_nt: TGTGCCAGCAGTTACGAGACTAGCGGGAGAATTGAGCAGTACTTC

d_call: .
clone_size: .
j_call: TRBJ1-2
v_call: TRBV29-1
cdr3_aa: CSSLNGYGYTF
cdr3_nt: TGCAGCAGTTTAAACGGGTATGGCTACACCTTC

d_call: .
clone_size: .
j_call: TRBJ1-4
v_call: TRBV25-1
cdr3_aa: CASSEYWTGTENCFF
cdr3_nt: .

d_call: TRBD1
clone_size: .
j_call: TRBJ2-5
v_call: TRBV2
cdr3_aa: CASTARDRGDQETQYF
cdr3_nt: TGTGCCAGCACTGCACGGGACAGGGGGGATCAAGAGACCCAGTACTTC

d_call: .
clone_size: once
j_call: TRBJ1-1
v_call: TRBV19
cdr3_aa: CASSTSPGQNTEAFF
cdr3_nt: TGTGCCAGTAGTACCAGTCCGGGACAGAACACTGAAGCTTTCTTT

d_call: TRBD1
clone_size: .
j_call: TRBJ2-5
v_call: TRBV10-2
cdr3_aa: CASEDRAGTQYF
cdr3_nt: TGCGCCAGCGAGGACAGGGCTGGGACCCAGTACTTC

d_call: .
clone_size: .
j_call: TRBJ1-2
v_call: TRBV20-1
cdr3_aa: CSARASMIYYGYTF
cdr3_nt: TGCAGTGCTAGAGCGTCGATGATATACTATGGCTACACCTTC

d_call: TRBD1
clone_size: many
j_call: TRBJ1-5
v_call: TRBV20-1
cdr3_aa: CSASRRGDNQPQHF
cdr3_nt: TGCAGTGCTAGTCGCAGGGGGGACAATCAGCCCCAGCATTTT

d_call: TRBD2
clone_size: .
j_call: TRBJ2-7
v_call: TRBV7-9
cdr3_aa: CASSHGLAGDYEQYF
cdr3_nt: TGTGCCAGCAGCCACGGACTAGCGGGGGATTACGAGCAGTACTTC

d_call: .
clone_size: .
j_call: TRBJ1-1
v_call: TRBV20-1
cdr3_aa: CSARSPGRGGTEASF
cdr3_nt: TGCAGTGCTAGATCCCCTGGCAGGGGTGGGACTGAAGCTTCCTTT

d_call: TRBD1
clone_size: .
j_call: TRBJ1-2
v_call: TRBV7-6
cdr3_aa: CASSIRTGSSNYGYTF
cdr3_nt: TGTGCCAGCAGTATACGGACAGGATCCTCTAACTATGGCTACACCTTC

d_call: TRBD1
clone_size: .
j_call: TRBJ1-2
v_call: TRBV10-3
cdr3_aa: CAISVPGQVNGYTF
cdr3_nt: TGTGCCATCAGTGTACCTGGACAGGTTAATGGCTACACCTTC

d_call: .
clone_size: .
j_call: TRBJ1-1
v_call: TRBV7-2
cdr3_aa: CASSLLGGGLLF
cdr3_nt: TGTGCCAGCAGCTTGCTGGGGGGGGGTCTCCTCTTT

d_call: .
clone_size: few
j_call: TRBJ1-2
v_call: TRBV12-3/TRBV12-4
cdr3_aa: CASSFGTAYGYTF
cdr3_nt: TGTGCCAGCAGTTTCGGGACCGCCTATGGCTACACCTTC

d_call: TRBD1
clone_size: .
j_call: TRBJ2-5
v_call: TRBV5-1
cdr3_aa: CAGSTRPSGQGPETQYF
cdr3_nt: TGCGCCGGCAGCACCCGACCCTCCGGACAGGGTCCGGAGACCCAGTACTTC

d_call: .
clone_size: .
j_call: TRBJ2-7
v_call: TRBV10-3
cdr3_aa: CAISGRGGVSSYEQYF
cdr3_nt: TGTGCCATCAGTGGACGGGGCGGAGTGAGCTCCTACGAGCAGTACTTC

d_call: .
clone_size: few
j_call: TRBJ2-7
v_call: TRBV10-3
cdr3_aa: CAISPPGRAYEQYF
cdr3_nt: TGTGCCATCAGTCCCCCGGGGCGGGCCTACGAGCAGTACTTC

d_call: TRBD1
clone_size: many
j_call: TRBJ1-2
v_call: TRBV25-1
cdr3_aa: CASSDDRGLDYGYTF
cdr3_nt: TGTGCCAGCAGTGATGACAGGGGGCTCGACTATGGCTACACCTTC

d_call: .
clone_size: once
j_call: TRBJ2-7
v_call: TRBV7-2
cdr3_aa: CASSFPVSEQYF
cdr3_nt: TGTGCCAGCAGCTTTCCCGTATCCGAGCAGTACTTC

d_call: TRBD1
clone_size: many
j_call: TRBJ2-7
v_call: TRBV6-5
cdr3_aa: CASGRTGGYEQYF
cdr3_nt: TGTGCCAGCGGTAGGACAGGGGGTTACGAGCAGTACTTC

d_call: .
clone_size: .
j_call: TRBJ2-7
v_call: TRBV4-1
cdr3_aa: CASSAGTASSYEQYF
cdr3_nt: TGCGCCAGCAGCGCCGGGACGGCCAGCTCCTACGAGCAGTACTTC

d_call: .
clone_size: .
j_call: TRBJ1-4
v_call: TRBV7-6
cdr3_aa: CASSPGLFNEKLFF
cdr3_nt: TGTGCCAGCAGCCCAGGACTGTTCAATGAAAAACTGTTTTTT

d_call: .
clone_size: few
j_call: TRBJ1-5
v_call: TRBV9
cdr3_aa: CASSVDEAQPQHF
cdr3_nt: TGTGCCAGCAGCGTAGACGAAGCTCAGCCCCAGCATTTT

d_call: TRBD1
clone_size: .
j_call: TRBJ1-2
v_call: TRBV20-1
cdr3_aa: CSASDRGDYGYTF
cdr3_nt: TGCAGTGCTAGCGACAGGGGCGATTATGGCTACACCTTC

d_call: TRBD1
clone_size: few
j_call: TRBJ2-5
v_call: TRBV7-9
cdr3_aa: CASSLTGTGGHVETQYF
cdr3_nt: TGTGCCAGCAGCCTAACCGGGACAGGGGGTCATGTCGAGACCCAGTACTTC

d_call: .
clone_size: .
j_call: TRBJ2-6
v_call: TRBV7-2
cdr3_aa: CASSQLALGISGANVLTF
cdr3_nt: TGTGCCAGCAGCCAACTTGCCCTCGGGATCTCTGGGGCCAACGTCCTGACTTTC

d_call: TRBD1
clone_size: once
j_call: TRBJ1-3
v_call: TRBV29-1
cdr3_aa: CSVDARQGRDTIYF
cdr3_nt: TGCAGCGTTGACGCCCGACAGGGAAGGGACACCATATATTTT

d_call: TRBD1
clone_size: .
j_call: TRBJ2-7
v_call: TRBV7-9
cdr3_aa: CASSFRDRTFSYEQYF
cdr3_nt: TGTGCCAGCAGCTTCCGGGACAGGACTTTCTCCTACGAGCAGTACTTC

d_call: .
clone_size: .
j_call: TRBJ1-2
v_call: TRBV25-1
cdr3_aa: CASQRPYGYTF
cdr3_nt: TGTGCCAGCCAACGTCCCTATGGCTACACCTTC

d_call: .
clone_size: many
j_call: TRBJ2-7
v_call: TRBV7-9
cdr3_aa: CASSLPSGAYEQYF
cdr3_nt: TGTGCCAGCAGCTTACCCTCAGGGGCCTACGAGCAGTACTTC